The 10 T cell receptor beta chains given below trace back to one sample, sequenced in a study of T cells in Graves' hyperthyroidism and ophthalmopathy. TCR beta CDR3 region amplification was performed from RNA transcripts. During a first-round RT-PCR of the TCR CDR3, the HTBI primer set was used. TCRdb processed the multiplex PCR reads anew with MiXCR; each CDR3 protein has one entry. The table lists about 500,000 distinct CDR3 sequences, roughly 17% of them singletons. Sequenced sample: blood. All receptors derive from a woman aged 18-35 years with Graves' ophthalmopathy.

This clonotype was seen at least ten times. The rearrangement links TRBV12-5 to TRBJ2-1; D perhaps matches TRBD1 (5 bases). The CDR3 extends over 15 amino acids. The germline V gene encodes CDR1 LGHNT and CDR2 FRNRAP. The V gene lost 1 base and the J gene lost 1 base, with 8 bases spanning the gap. Written as DNA, the CDR3 is TGTGCTAGTGGTTTGGGGGCAGGGTCCTACAATGAGCAGTTCTTC. This encodes CASGLGAGSYNEQFF.

This clonotype was counted many times. V gene TRBV5-8 combines with J gene TRBJ1-1; D call uncertain. The ends were cut back, 3 bases at V and 2 bases at J, with 17 bases in the middle. The CDR3 extends over 16 amino acids. Per germline, CDR1 SGHTS and CDR2 YDEGEE. The chain's CDR3 is CASSSLWETDNTEAFF. The CDR3 bases are TGTGCCAGCAGCTCACTTTGGGAGACGGATAACACTGAAGCTTTCTTT. Together with reference TRBV5-8 and TRBJ1-1, the CDR3 gives the full variable domain: EAGVTQSPTHLIKTRGQQATLRCSPISGHTSVYWYQQALGLGLQFLLWYDEGEERNRGNFPPRFSGRQFPNYSSELNVNALELEDSALYLCASSSLWETDNTEAFFGQGTRLTVV.

In this sample, this clonotype turned up many times. The rearrangement uses TRBV6-2 or TRBV6-3 and TRBJ2-3; D is unclear. Per the germline V gene, CDR1 is MNHEY and CDR2 is SVGEGT. This CDR3 is 17 amino acids long. Trimming removed 2 bases from V and 2 bases from J, with 17 bases in between. The CDR3 region is CASSYAGSVVFTDTQYF. Here the CDR3 DNA reads TGTGCCAGCAGTTACGCCGGCAGCGTAGTATTCACAGATACGCAGTATTTT.

The rearrangement links TRBV20-1 to TRBJ1-5; 10 bases line up with TRBD1. The V gene end was trimmed by 4 bases and the J gene end by 6 bases; junction bases not matched to a gene: 12. The CDR3 is 16 amino acids. Germline assignment: CDR1 DFQATT and CDR2 SNEGSKA (reference sequence). CDR3 DNA sequence: TGCAGTGCTAATGAAATCGGACAGGGGGATTTTCAGCCCCAGCATTTT. As protein: CSANEIGQGDFQPQHF.

V is TRBV25-1 and J is TRBJ2-3; D ambiguous. V lost 1 base and J 0 bases, leaving 8 bases between the germline ends. CDR1 and CDR2 (germline): MGHDK, SYGVNS. The CDR3 sequence is 15 residues long. The chain's CDR3 is CASSESLRSTDTQYF. CDR3 sequence (DNA): TGTGCCAGCAGTGAATCCCTTCGCAGCACAGATACGCAGTATTTT.

Many counts were recorded for this clonotype. The chain combines TRBV9 with TRBJ2-5; 9 bases agree with TRBD2. Per germline, CDR1 SGDLS and CDR2 YYNGEE. The CDR3 totals 15 residues. The junction had 9 bases not matched to a gene; V was cut back by 4 bases and J by 5 bases. The CDR3 coding sequence is TGTGCCAGCAGCCCTTCCGTAGCGGGAGCGGAGACCCAGTACTTC. It yields the protein CASSPSVAGAETQYF.

This clonotype has ten or more counts. J is TRBJ1-1 and V is TRBV30, with a weak D call TRBD1 (5 bases). This CDR3 is built from 12 residues. Trimming shortened V by 3 bases and J by 4 bases, and 9 bases separated the two germline ends. Germline V gives CDR1 GTSNPN, CDR2 SVGIG (reference sequence). The CDR3: CAWRTVITEAFF. The CDR3 bases are TGTGCCTGGAGGACAGTGATCACTGAAGCTTTCTTT.

The chain carries TRBV7-8 and TRBJ2-6; the match to TRBD1 covers 9 bases. Germline-derived CDR1 and CDR2 are SGHVS and FQNEAQ. The CDR3 loop spans 17 amino acids. After removal of 6 bases from V and 1 base from J, the junction contained 7 bases not matched to a gene. The CDR3 loop is CASSRQGGVSGANVLTF. In DNA form, the CDR3 reads TGTGCCAGCAGTAGACAGGGGGGAGTGTCTGGGGCCAACGTCCTGACTTTC.

This clonotype has at least ten counts. The chain carries TRBV3-1 and TRBJ1-1; 7 bases map to TRBD1. V lost 7 bases, J lost 1 base, and 3 bases stayed unmatched. This CDR3 contains 13 residues. CDR1 and CDR2 from the germline V gene are LGHDT and YNNKEL (reference sequence). DNA of the CDR3: TGTGCCAGCAACCGACAGGGGAACACTGAAGCTTTCTTT. Translated, it gives CASNRQGNTEAFF.

In its sample, this clonotype was seen many times. V and J are TRBV20-1 and TRBJ1-5; no firm D call. Germline assignment: CDR1 DFQATT and CDR2 SNEGSKA (reference sequence). This CDR3 spans 13 amino acids. The ends were cut back, 4 bases at V and 0 bases at J, with 7 bases in the middle. The CDR3 DNA follows: TGCAGTGCTACTGGAGGTAGCAATCAGCCCCAGCATTTT. Protein: CSATGGSNQPQHF.